Listed below are T cell receptor beta chains from one sample, sequenced in a study of blood T cell repertoires in COVID-19. Sequencing used immunoSEQ multiplex PCR; TCRdb keeps in-frame clones, though not all of them. The sample has some 340,000 clones, approximately 82% seen once. Sequencing was performed on peripheral blood. These receptor sequences come from a man in his thirties or forties with active or convalescent COVID-19. CDR3s include the opening cysteine and the closing phenylalanine or tryptophan. The order of the fields is D gene, clone size, V gene, J gene, CDR3 protein, CDR3 DNA. The D gene is left open where the match is weak. Clone size is not always given. Where it is, it says once, few, many or a class for expanded clones.

>NA|NA|TRBV30|TRBJ2-7
CAWSIGGAPQYF
TGTGCCTGGAGTATCGGCGGGGCCCCTCAGTACTTC
>TRBD1|few|TRBV7-9|TRBJ2-7
CASSPPFRQGYEQYF
TGTGCCAGCAGCCCCCCATTCAGACAGGGCTACGAGCAGTACTTC
>TRBD2|once|TRBV4-3|TRBJ2-1
CASSHELAGSFNEQFF
TGCGCCAGCAGCCATGAACTAGCGGGATCCTTCAATGAGCAGTTCTTC
>NA|NA|TRBV15|TRBJ2-7
CATSRDRGWGEQYF
TGTGCCACCAGCAGAGACAGGGGATGGGGCGAGCAGTACTTC
>TRBD1|NA|TRBV7-6|TRBJ1-2
CASSSSTGGHGYTF
TGTGCCAGCAGCTCCTCGACAGGGGGCCATGGCTACACCTTC
>TRBD1|NA|TRBV5-1|TRBJ2-3
CASSSDRGYTDTQYF
TGCGCCAGCAGCTCCGACAGGGGGTACACAGATACGCAGTATTTT
>TRBD2|NA|TRBV29-1|TRBJ2-7
CSVRGTSGRAYEQYF
TGCAGCGTTCGAGGGACTAGCGGGAGGGCCTACGAGCAGTACTTC
>NA|NA|TRBV5-1|TRBJ1-1
CASSLIQGKVAPEAFF
TGCGCCAGCAGCTTGATTCAGGGGAAGGTGGCTCCTGAAGCTTTCTTT
>TRBD2|NA|TRBV25-1|TRBJ2-1
CASSETRGRADNEQFF
TGTGCCAGCAGTGAAACTCGCGGGAGGGCCGACAATGAGCAGTTCTTC
>NA|NA|TRBV7-2|TRBJ1-2
CASSQTGNYGYTF
TGTGCCAGCAGCCAGACTGGAAACTATGGCTACACCTTC
>NA|NA|TRBV4-1|TRBJ1-4
CASSRLEATEGKLFF
TGCGCCAGCAGCCGCCTGGAGGCCACGGAGGGAAAACTGTTTTTT
>TRBD2|NA|TRBV5-4|TRBJ2-3
CASSLAGGLRDTQYF
TGTGCCAGCAGCTTGGCGGGAGGACTCAGGGATACGCAGTATTTT
>NA|few|TRBV29-1|TRBJ1-2
CSVAPLANYGYTF
TGCAGCGTTGCCCCCCTAGCTAACTATGGCTACACCTTC
>NA|NA|TRBV7-2|TRBJ2-1
CASSFSNEQFF
TGTGCCAGCAGCTTTTCTAATGAGCAGTTCTTC
>TRBD2|NA|TRBV2|TRBJ2-7
CASSEAGSGSSYEQYF
TGTGCCAGCAGTGAAGCGGGTAGCGGGAGCTCCTACGAGCAGTACTTC
>TRBD1|NA|TRBV19|TRBJ1-4
CASGGTGAREKLFF
TGTGCCAGTGGGGGCACAGGGGCCCGTGAAAAACTGTTTTTT
>NA|few|TRBV14|TRBJ1-1
CASSPAWAGAFF
TGTGCCAGCAGCCCGGCGTGGGCGGGAGCTTTCTTT
>NA|NA|TRBV3-1/TRBV3-2|TRBJ1-3
CASSQFGQWDTIYF
TGTGCCAGCAGCCAATTCGGACAGTGGGACACCATATATTTT
>NA|NA|TRBV5-1|TRBJ1-3
CASSLSVTGNTIYF
TGCGCCAGCAGCTTAAGCGTAACTGGAAACACCATATATTTT
>TRBD2|NA|TRBV6-1|TRBJ2-7
CASSGSGRMVPYEQYF
TGTGCCAGCAGTGGTAGCGGGAGGATGGTCCCCTACGAGCAGTACTTC
>TRBD1|NA|TRBV6-6|TRBJ1-5
CASSHPQQTGGFQPQHF
TGTGCCAGCAGTCACCCTCAACAGACAGGGGGCTTTCAGCCCCAGCATTTT
>TRBD2|NA|TRBV10-2|TRBJ2-5
CATVGLAGGEQETQYF
TGCGCCACCGTGGGACTAGCGGGAGGGGAACAAGAGACCCAGTACTTC
>NA|once|TRBV4-2|TRBJ2-3
CASSQDGRVTDTQYF
TGTGCCAGCAGCCAAGACGGGCGGGTCACAGATACGCAGTATTTT
>NA|NA|TRBV6-6|TRBJ2-5
CASSETLETQYF
TGTGCCAGCAGCGAGACTCTGGAGACCCAGTACTTC
>TRBD1|NA|TRBV30|TRBJ2-7
CAWSALSPGQGYEQYF
TGTGCCTGGAGTGCCTTGAGCCCGGGACAGGGATACGAGCAGTACTTC
>TRBD2|NA|TRBV27|TRBJ2-1
CASSHTSGSSNEQFF
TGTGCCAGCAGTCACACTAGCGGGAGCTCGAATGAGCAGTTCTTC